The T cell receptor beta chain described here comes from a study of monozygotic twins with cystic fibrosis. Study-level results: J usage was most co-twin-similar in 8 of 16 pairs, V in 13. The repertoire was suggested to be naive-dominated, clonality median about 0.0095.

Germline-derived CDR1 and CDR2 are SGHVS and FNYEAQ. CDR3 length: 15 amino acids. The ends lost 6 bases at V and 5 bases at J; junction bases unmatched: 9. A remark on this clone: Its target is unknown.

Assay: immunoSEQ multiplex PCR; the TCRdb copy retains only in-frame clones and omits some. Among about 11,000 clones listed, 95% to 97% were seen once. The source of this sequence is a boy under 18 with cystic fibrosis. The genes are TRBV7-6 and TRBJ2-1, with TRBD2 identical over 8 bases. The sequenced sample consisted of blood. CDR3 protein: CASSPGLELHNEQFF. The CDR3 nucleotides read TGTGCCAGCAGTCCGGGACTAGAGTTACACAATGAGCAGTTCTTC.